One and the same sample provided the 17 T cell receptor beta chains below, sequenced in a study of blood T cell repertoires in COVID-19. Repertoires were generated with immunoSEQ multiplex PCR, while TCRdb's copy carries only in-frame clones and drops some. The table lists more than 15,000 clones, roughly 90% of them singletons. Material: peripheral blood. Receptors were obtained from a woman in her sixties or seventies with active COVID-19.

This chain connects TRBV2 to TRBJ2-3; TRBD2 aligns across 7 bases. J lost 2 bases, V lost 6 bases, and 2 bases had no gene match. This CDR3 spans 13 amino acids. Looked up from germline, CDR1 is SNHLY and CDR2 is FYNNEI. The DNA for the CDR3 is TGTGCCAGCAGGCGGGAGACCACAGATACGCAGTATTTT. Its protein is CASRRETTDTQYF.

In DNA form, the CDR3 reads TGTGCCAGCAGTGAAGGGACCGGGACAGCCTATGGCTACACCTTC. Its protein is CASSEGTGTAYGYTF. The rearrangement joins TRBV6-1 to TRBJ1-2, with TRBD1 matching 7 bases. CDR3 length equals 15 residues. Per the germline V gene, CDR1 is MNHNS and CDR2 is SASEGT. The J segment lost 4 bases and the V segment lost 1 base, leaving 6 bases of the junction unmatched.

The chain couples TRBV7-3 to TRBJ2-3; TRBD2 matches at 9 bases. The CDR3 is made up of 18 amino acids. From germline, CDR1 is SGHTA and CDR2 FQGTGA. J was trimmed by 1 base and V by 1 base; bases with no gene match: 9. CDR3 sequence reads: CASSLMGTSYGGTDTQYF. CDR3 in DNA: TGTGCCAGCAGCTTAATGGGGACTAGCTACGGGGGCACAGATACGCAGTATTTT.

This clone was observed a few times. The genes are TRBV15 and TRBJ2-1; D is possibly TRBD2 (5 bases). The CDR3 sequence is 13 residues long. Per germline, CDR1 LNHNV and CDR2 YYDKDF (reference sequence). Trimming shortened V by 1 base and J by 6 bases, and 7 bases separated the two germline ends. The CDR3 DNA follows: TGTGCCACCAGCAGAGGGCTAGCCAATGAGCAGTTCTTC. Its protein product is CATSRGLANEQFF.

The J gene is TRBJ1-1, the V gene TRBV7-3, with D possibly being TRBD1 (5 bases). The ends were cut back, 5 bases at V and 4 bases at J, with 11 bases in the middle. The germline gives CDR1 SGHTA, CDR2 FQGTGA. CDR3 length equals 13 residues. The CDR3 protein is CASSPGAITEAFF. The CDR3 bases are TGTGCCAGCAGCCCTGGGGCTATCACTGAAGCTTTCTTT.

The chain joins TRBV3-1 (or the pseudogene TRBV3-2) to TRBJ2-1, with 8 bases lining up with TRBD2. This CDR3 has 16 residues. V trimming: 4 bases; J trimming: 6 bases; junction bases outside the gene matches: 11. Germline V gives CDR1 LGHDT, CDR2 YNNKEL (reference sequence). CDR3 in amino acids: CASSLGPAGAGNEQFF. CDR3 sequence (DNA): TGTGCCAGCAGCCTCGGCCCAGCGGGGGCCGGCAATGAGCAGTTCTTC.

The CDR3 loop is CASSQGINYGYTF. The CDR3 nucleotides are TGTGCCAGCAGCCAGGGGATTAACTATGGCTACACCTTC. V usage is TRBV6-5 and J usage is TRBJ1-2, with a tentative D call TRBD1 (6 bases). Deletions cut 6 bases from V and 1 base from J, with 9 bases between. Looked up from germline, CDR1 is MNHEY and CDR2 is SVGAGI. The CDR3 contains 13 residues.

This rearrangement joins TRBV11-3 to TRBJ2-1; 10 bases align to TRBD2. CDR3 length: 16 amino acids. V shed 5 bases and J 0 bases; nucleotides not matched to a gene: 4. CDR1 SGHNT and CDR2 YENEEA come from the germline V gene. The chain's CDR3 is CASSPSGGNSYNEQFF. The DNA of the CDR3 is TGTGCCAGCAGCCCTAGCGGGGGCAACTCCTACAATGAGCAGTTCTTC.

The J gene is TRBJ1-2, the V gene TRBV2; no clear D gene. The germline V gene has CDR1 SNHLY and CDR2 FYNNEI. The CDR3 extends over 14 amino acids. V was pared by 5 bases and J by 0 bases, with 10 bases between. CDR3 protein: CASSYSGTNYGYTF. In DNA, the CDR3 is TGTGCCAGCAGTTATTCAGGAACTAACTATGGCTACACCTTC.

This clone was recorded a few times. The J gene is TRBJ1-2, the V gene TRBV6-4; TRBD1 is a possible D gene (6 bases). Germline V gives CDR1 MRHNA, CDR2 SNTAGT. Trimming removed 0 bases from V and 6 bases from J, with 11 bases in between. The CDR3 is 14 amino acids. The CDR3 bases are TGTGCCAGCAGTGACTCGCAGGGGACGGATGGCTACACCTTC. Encoded protein: CASSDSQGTDGYTF.

The chain couples TRBV29-1 to TRBJ2-1; D call uncertain. The CDR3 length is 10 residues. Trimming stripped 4 bases from V and 8 bases from J, with 6 bases between. The germline CDR1 and CDR2 sequences are SQVTM and ANQGSEA. CDR3 region: CSVGSYEQFF. CDR3 DNA sequence: TGCAGCGTTGGTTCCTATGAGCAGTTCTTC.

The rearrangement links TRBV5-6 to TRBJ1-5; 11 nucleotides line up with TRBD1. Germline V gene sequence: CDR1 SGHDT, CDR2 YYEEEE. The CDR3 contains 16 residues. After removal of 0 bases from V and 6 bases from J, the junction contained 5 bases not matched to a gene. This chain's CDR3 is CASSLAGQGASQPQHF. CDR3 sequence (DNA): TGTGCCAGCAGCTTGGCTGGACAGGGGGCGAGTCAGCCCCAGCATTTT.

The rearrangement uses TRBV3-1 (or the pseudogene TRBV3-2) and TRBJ1-3; D is unresolved. V was trimmed by 4 bases and J by 2 bases, leaving 12 bases between them. Germline assignment: CDR1 LGHDT and CDR2 YNNKEL (reference sequence). CDR3 length: 15 amino acids. The CDR3 DNA reads as TGTGCCAGCAGCCTGATCACAGCTACTGGAAACACCATATATTTT. Translation: CASSLITATGNTIYF.

V usage is TRBV9 and J usage is TRBJ2-5; 8 bases are a match to TRBD2. Per germline, CDR1 SGDLS and CDR2 YYNGEE. The ends lost 0 bases at V and 1 base at J; junction bases unmatched: 11. CDR3 length: 18 amino acids. The CDR3 nucleotides read TGTGCCAGCAGCGTAGCGGGCGTCGGTAGCGGGACCCAAGAGACCCAGTACTTC. Its protein is CASSVAGVGSGTQETQYF.

V usage is TRBV19 and J usage is TRBJ2-7; the D gene is possibly TRBD2 (6 bases). V dropped 5 bases and J dropped 0 bases, with 14 bases sitting between them. Germline V gene data show CDR1 as LNHDA and CDR2 as SQIVND (reference sequence). The CDR3 sequence is 15 residues long. CDR3 loop: CASSYGGLSSYEQYF. CDR3 bases: TGTGCCAGTAGTTACGGGGGACTCTCCTCCTACGAGCAGTACTTC.

The chain combines TRBV7-9 with TRBJ1-5; D possibly corresponds to TRBD1 (6 bases). Germline CDR1 is SEHNR and CDR2 is FQNEAQ (reference sequence). V lost 5 bases and J 7 bases, leaving 15 bases between the germline ends. The CDR3 extends over 14 amino acids. The CDR3 DNA follows: TGTGCCAGCAGCCAAGGGGGTTTTGGGCAGCCCCAGCATTTT. It specifies CASSQGGFGQPQHF.

The CDR3 DNA reads TGTGCCAGCAGCGTAACCTGGACTAGCGGGGGGCCCCATGAGCAGTTCTTC. It specifies CASSVTWTSGGPHEQFF. The rearrangement joins TRBV9 to TRBJ2-1, with TRBD2 matching over 14 bases. The J segment lost 8 bases and the V segment lost 1 base, leaving 8 bases of the junction unmatched. Looked up from germline, CDR1 is SGDLS and CDR2 is YYNGEE. The CDR3 extends over 17 amino acids.